The TCR beta chain described here comes from a study of response to subunit inactivated influenza vaccine. The CDR3 is made up of 15 amino acids. V was shortened by 5 bases and J by 1 base, with 14 bases between the two germline ends. CDR1 is MDHEN, CDR2 SYDVKM, per germline. This clonotype came up a few times. As yet, its antigen is unknown. TCRdb re-called the RT-PCR reads through MiXCR, storing one row per CDR3 protein. In the table there are almost 250,000 distinct CDR3 sequences, roughly an eighth of which are singletons. Whole-study results and caveats: After each seasonal influenza vaccination, few new T cells are recruited, the authors suggested.

The TCR comes from a middle-aged man who received an inactivated influenza vaccine. The specimen comprised non-naive T cells sorted from PBMCs, sampled less than 15 days before vaccination. The chain is built from TRBV28 and TRBJ2-5; D remains ambiguous. The CDR3 reads CASSPMAGAQETQYF. DNA of the CDR3: TGTGCCAGCAGTCCCATGGCAGGCGCCCAAGAGACCCAGTACTTC.